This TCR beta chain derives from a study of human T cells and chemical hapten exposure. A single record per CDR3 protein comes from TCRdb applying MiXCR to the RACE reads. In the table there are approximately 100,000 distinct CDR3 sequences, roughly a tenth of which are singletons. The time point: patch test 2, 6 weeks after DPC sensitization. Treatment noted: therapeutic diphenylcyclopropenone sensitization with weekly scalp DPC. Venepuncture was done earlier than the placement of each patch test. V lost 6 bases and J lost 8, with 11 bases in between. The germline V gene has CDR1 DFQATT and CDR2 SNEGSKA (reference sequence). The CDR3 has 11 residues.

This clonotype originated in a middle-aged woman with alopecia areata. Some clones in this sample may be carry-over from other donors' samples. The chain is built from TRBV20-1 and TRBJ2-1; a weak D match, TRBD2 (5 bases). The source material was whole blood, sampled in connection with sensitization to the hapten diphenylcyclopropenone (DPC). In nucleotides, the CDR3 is TGCAGTGCCAAGAGGCGGGATGAGCAGTTCTTC. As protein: CSAKRRDEQFF.